The 18 T cell receptor beta chains below all came from one sample that was sequenced in a study of T cell repertoires in cytomegalovirus infection. Each CDR3 protein is one row after TCRdb ran MiXCR on the reads. The sample lists 84,000 or so distinct CDR3 sequences, about 44% occurring once. What these receptors recognize is not known. The material was CD8+ T cells from cultured PBMCs, obtained from culture after CMV antigen stimulation. Every receptor here comes from a human donor in good health (CMV status not recorded). Some clones in this sample may be carry-over from other donors' samples.

The rearrangement joins TRBV19 to TRBJ1-1; maybe TRBD1 (5 bases). Germline CDR1 is LNHDA and CDR2 is SQIVND (reference sequence). CDR3 length: 12 residues. Trimming took off 5 bases at V and 6 bases at J, with 10 bases between the two ends. CDR3 sequence (DNA): TGTGCCAGTAGTCCTAGGGGAGCTGAAGCTTTCTTT. Encoded protein: CASSPRGAEAFF. Drawing the rest from reference TRBV19 and TRBJ1-1, the complete variable domain is DGGITQSPKYLFRKEGQNVTLSCEQNLNHDAMYWYRQDPGQGLRLIYYSQIVNDFQKGDIAEGYSVSREKKESFPLTVTSAQKNPTAFYLCASSPRGAEAFFGQGTRLTVV.

The chain carries TRBV20-1 and TRBJ1-1; possibly TRBD1 for D (5 bases). CDR1 is DFQATT, CDR2 SNEGSKA, per germline (reference sequence). V was shortened by 3 bases and J by 1 base, with 9 bases between the two germline ends. The CDR3 consists of 13 residues. This chain's CDR3 is CSARGGENTEAFF. The CDR3 nucleotides read TGCAGTGCTAGGGGAGGGGAGAACACTGAAGCTTTCTTT.

The CDR3, as DNA: TGTGCCAGCAGTTACTTTGGGTCAGACTATGGCTACACCTTC. This gives the protein CASSYFGSDYGYTF. The gene calls are TRBV6-2 or TRBV6-3 and TRBJ1-2; D is undetermined. V was shortened by 1 base and J by 3 bases, with 9 bases between the two germline ends. Looked up from germline, CDR1 is MNHEY and CDR2 is SVGEGT. There are 14 residues in the CDR3.

The chain carries TRBV6-1 and TRBJ2-7; unclear D gene. The ends were cut back, 8 bases at V and 7 bases at J, with 12 bases in the middle. Per the germline V gene, CDR1 is MNHNS and CDR2 is SASEGT. The CDR3 is 11 amino acids. Here the CDR3 DNA reads TGTGCCAGCCGTCTCGCACGGGAGCAGTACTTC. Translated: CASRLAREQYF.

The chain employs TRBV24-1 and TRBJ2-1; 11 nucleotides match TRBD1. Losses at the gene ends were 3 bases for V and 5 bases for J; bases not matched to a gene: 5. Germline V lookup: CDR1 KGHDR, CDR2 SFDVKD. The CDR3 sequence is 16 residues long. CDR3 bases: TGTGCCACCAGTGATAGGACAGGGGGCTACAACAATGAGCAGTTCTTC. Its translation is CATSDRTGGYNNEQFF.

A few counts support this clonotype. The J gene is TRBJ2-3, the V gene TRBV7-6, with a tentative D call TRBD2 (6 bases). CDR3 size: 15 residues. CDR1 SGHVS and CDR2 FNYEAQ come from the germline V gene. Trimming took off 11 bases at V and 3 bases at J, with 21 bases between the two ends. The CDR3: CASRGGTPRTDTQYF. The CDR3 DNA reads as TGTGCCTCGAGGGGCGGGACCCCCCGGACAGATACGCAGTATTTT.

The V call is TRBV7-9, the J call TRBJ2-7; 7 bases match TRBD2. V gave up 2 bases and J gave up 0 bases; unmatched junction bases: 16. Germline CDR1 and CDR2: SEHNR and FQNEAQ (reference sequence). The CDR3 length is 19 residues. As DNA, the CDR3 is TGTGCCAGCAGCTTAAGTGACCAATACACAGCGGGGCTCTCCTACGAGCAGTACTTC. It encodes CASSLSDQYTAGLSYEQYF.

A few counts support this clonotype. This chain connects TRBV7-9 to TRBJ2-2, with TRBD1 identical over 9 bases. CDR1 and CDR2 from the germline V gene are SEHNR and FQNEAQ (reference sequence). J lost 1 base, V lost 8 bases, and 5 bases had no gene match. The CDR3 extends over 15 amino acids. CDR3 DNA: TGTGCCAGCGGCCTGGACAGGGGGAACACCGGGGAGCTGTTTTTT. It yields the protein CASGLDRGNTGELFF.

This clonotype was seen only a few times. The chain couples TRBV7-8 to TRBJ2-7; D unresolved. Looked up from germline, CDR1 is SGHVS and CDR2 is FQNEAQ. Trimming removed 3 bases from V and 5 bases from J, with 14 bases in between. CDR3 size: 14 residues. CDR3 DNA sequence: TGTGCCAGCAGCTTTGAGTCGGGTGGGGACGAGCAGTACTTC. Translating gives CASSFESGGDEQYF.

This rearrangement joins TRBV5-4 to TRBJ2-5; 8 bases map to TRBD1. V lost 5 bases, J lost 3 bases, and 9 bases stayed unmatched. This CDR3 has 15 residues. In germline, CDR1 is SGHNT, CDR2 YYREEE (reference sequence). As DNA, the CDR3 is TGTGCCAGCAGTTCACGGACAGGGACAAAAGAGACCCAGTACTTC. Amino acid sequence: CASSSRTGTKETQYF. The variable domain in full, completed from reference TRBV5-4 and TRBJ2-5, reads ETGVTQSPTHLIKTRGQQVTLRCSSQSGHNTVSWYQQALGQGPQFIFQYYREEENGRGNFPPRFSGLQFPNYSSELNVNALELDDSALYLCASSSRTGTKETQYFGPGTRLLVL.

This clonotype was seen only a few times. CDR3 amino acids: CASTTRDLRNQPQHF. The CDR3 nucleotides are TGTGCCAGCACAACTAGGGATCTTCGCAATCAGCCCCAGCATTTT. The chain couples TRBV28 to TRBJ1-5, with no clear D. Trimming shortened V by 7 bases and J by 2 bases, and 15 bases separated the two germline ends. This CDR3 has 15 amino acids. CDR1 and CDR2 (germline): MDHEN, SYDVKM.

The chain couples TRBV9 to TRBJ2-7, with 9 bases identical to TRBD1. CDR1 is SGDLS, CDR2 YYNGEE, per germline. V dropped 4 bases and J dropped 0; count of bases not matched to a gene: 14. The CDR3 runs to 18 residues. The CDR3 sequence: CASSNSPGTGRSSYEQYF. As DNA, the CDR3 is TGTGCCAGCAGCAATAGTCCCGGGACAGGGAGGAGCTCCTACGAGCAGTACTTC.

This clonotype was observed at least ten times. V usage is TRBV12-3 or TRBV12-4 and J usage is TRBJ1-2, with D possibly being TRBD1 (5 bases). The CDR3 totals 14 residues. Between the trimmed V and J ends, which lost 6 bases and 3 bases, there was a span of 14 bases. CDR3 DNA: TGTGCCAGCAGGGGGGTCAACGGCGACTATGGCTACACCTTC. As protein: CASRGVNGDYGYTF.

This clonotype was detected once. The chain links TRBV18 to TRBJ2-7; TRBD1 aligns across 8 bases. J lost 5 bases, V lost 3 bases, and 9 bases had no gene match. The V gene's germline CDR1 is KGHSH and CDR2 LQKENI. The CDR3 sequence is 15 residues long. CDR3 residues: CASSPWTGPVHEQYF. DNA for the CDR3: TGTGCCAGCTCACCTTGGACAGGGCCCGTCCACGAGCAGTACTTC.

This clonotype was seen more than once but under ten times. V and J are TRBV7-8 and TRBJ2-1; D is ambiguous. The CDR3 is made up of 11 amino acids. In germline, CDR1 is SGHVS, CDR2 FQNEAQ. Trimming removed 4 bases from V and 10 bases from J, with 8 bases in between. This CDR3 is CASSSDQEQFF. The CDR3, as DNA: TGTGCCAGCAGCTCGGACCAAGAGCAGTTCTTC.

This chain joins TRBV29-1 and TRBJ1-2; D remains unclear. The CDR3 is 11 residues long. Between the trimmed V and J ends, which lost 2 bases and 6 bases, there was a span of 7 bases. The germline V gene encodes CDR1 SQVTM and CDR2 ANQGSEA. The CDR3 nucleotides read TGCAGCGTTGAACAGCGCCATGGCTACACCTTC. It specifies CSVEQRHGYTF. Supplemented by reference TRBV29-1 and TRBJ1-2, the full variable domain reads SAVISQKPSRDICQRGTSLTIQCQVDSQVTMMFWYRQQPGQSLTLIATANQGSEATYESGFVIDKFPISRPNLTFSTLTVSNMSPEDSSIYLCSVEQRHGYTFGSGTRLTVV.

Note on this clonotype: This likely comes from a read error, as the CDR3 has no conserved phenylalanine or tryptophan at its end. The DNA is omitted, as the CDR3 cannot be located on it reliably, and the CDR3 follows TCRdb's listing. The J gene is TRBJ2-7, the V gene TRBV28; the table names TRBD2, a call not compared with the DNA. The CDR3 is 14 amino acids long, termini counted. Germline CDR1 MDHEN, CDR2 SYDVKM. The CDR3 loop reads CASTPTQLDYGKYL.

The V call is TRBV27, the J call TRBJ2-1, with 8 bases identical to TRBD2. This CDR3 region has 15 residues. In germline, CDR1 is MNHEY, CDR2 SMNVEV (reference sequence). V trimming: 6 bases; J trimming: 3 bases; junction bases outside the gene matches: 7. The CDR3 region has the DNA TGTGCCAGCAGCCCCCTAGCGGGCAACTACAATGAGCAGTTCTTC. Its protein product is CASSPLAGNYNEQFF.